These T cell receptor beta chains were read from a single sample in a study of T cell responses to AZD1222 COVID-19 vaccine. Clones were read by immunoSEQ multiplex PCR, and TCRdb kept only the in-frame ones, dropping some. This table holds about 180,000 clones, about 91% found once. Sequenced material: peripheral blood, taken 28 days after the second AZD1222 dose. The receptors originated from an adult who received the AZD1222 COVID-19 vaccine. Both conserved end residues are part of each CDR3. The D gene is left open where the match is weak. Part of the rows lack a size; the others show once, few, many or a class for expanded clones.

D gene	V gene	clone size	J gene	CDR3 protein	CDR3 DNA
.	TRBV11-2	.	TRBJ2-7	CASSFSGGREQYF	TGTGCCAGCAGCTTCTCAGGAGGCCGCGAGCAGTACTTC
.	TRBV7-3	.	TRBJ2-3	CASSLIYTDTQYF	TGTGCCAGCAGCTTAATTTACACAGATACGCAGTATTTT
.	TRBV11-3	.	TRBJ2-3	CASSRNPGTDTQYF	TGTGCCAGCAGTCGGAACCCCGGGACAGATACGCAGTATTTT
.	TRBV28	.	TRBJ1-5	CASSLFGGPNQPQHF	TGTGCCAGCAGTTTATTCGGGGGGCCCAATCAGCCCCAGCATTTT
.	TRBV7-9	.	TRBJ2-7	CASSTTDAGYEQYF	TGTGCCAGCAGCACGACGGACGCCGGCTACGAGCAGTACTTC
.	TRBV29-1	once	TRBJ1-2	CSVERLGTRGYTF	TGCAGCGTTGAAAGGCTAGGGACTAGAGGCTACACCTTC
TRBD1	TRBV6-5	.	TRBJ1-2	CASSYSTGAGYTF	TGTGCCAGCAGTTACTCCACAGGGGCTGGCTACACCTTC
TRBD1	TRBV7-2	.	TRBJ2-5	CASSGGQGLIETQYF	TGTGCCAGCAGCGGAGGACAGGGTTTAATAGAGACCCAGTACTTC
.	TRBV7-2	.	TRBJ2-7	CASSSPDTAEQYF	TGTGCCAGCAGCTCCCCGGACACGGCCGAGCAGTACTTC
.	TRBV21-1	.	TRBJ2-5	CASSKAIPDQETQYF	TGTGCCAGCAGCAAAGCGATTCCTGATCAAGAGACCCAGTACTTC
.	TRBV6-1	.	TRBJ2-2	CASSDGVRTRGNTGELFF	TGTGCCAGCAGTGACGGAGTAAGAACCCGGGGCAACACCGGGGAGCTGTTTTTT
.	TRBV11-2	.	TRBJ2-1	CASSLAKGNYNEQFF	TGTGCCAGCAGCTTAGCCAAAGGGAACTACAATGAGCAGTTCTTC
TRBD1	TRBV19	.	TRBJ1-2	CASSPMDRVYGYTF	TGTGCCAGTAGTCCGATGGACAGGGTCTATGGCTACACCTTC
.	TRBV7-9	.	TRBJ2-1	CASSLVGTGGTWNEQFF	TGTGCCAGCAGCTTAGTAGGAACGGGGGGCACCTGGAATGAGCAGTTCTTC
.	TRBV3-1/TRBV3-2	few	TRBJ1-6	CASSQEGRSPLHF	TGTGCCAGCAGCCAAGAAGGAAGGTCACCCCTCCACTTT
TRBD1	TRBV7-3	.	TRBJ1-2	CASTLVDRGIPANYGYTF	TGTGCCAGCACCCTCGTCGACAGGGGAATCCCTGCTAACTATGGCTACACCTTC
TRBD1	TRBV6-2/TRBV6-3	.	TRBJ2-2	CASSRTGLNTGELFF	TGTGCCAGCAGCCGGACAGGGTTGAACACCGGGGAGCTGTTTTTT
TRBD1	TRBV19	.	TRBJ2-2	CASSIVATGGRRSGELFF	TGTGCCAGTAGTATAGTTGCGACAGGGGGTAGGAGATCCGGGGAGCTGTTTTTT
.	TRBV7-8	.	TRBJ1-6	CASSFRASSYNSPLHF	TGTGCCAGCAGCTTCAGGGCCAGCTCCTATAATTCACCCCTCCACTTT
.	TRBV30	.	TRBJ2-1	CAWGGTDSYNEQFF	TGTGCCTGGGGAGGGACTGACTCCTACAATGAGCAGTTCTTC
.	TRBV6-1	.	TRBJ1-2	CASSEAAGASYGYTF	TGTGCCAGCAGTGAAGCGGCGGGGGCCAGCTATGGCTACACCTTC
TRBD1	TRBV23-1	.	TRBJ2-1	CASPLQGESYNEQFF	TGCGCCAGCCCTCTTCAGGGGGAGTCCTACAATGAGCAGTTCTTC
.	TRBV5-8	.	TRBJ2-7	CASSREQYF	TGTGCCAGCAGTCGCGAGCAGTACTTC
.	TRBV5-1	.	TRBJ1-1	CASSLAPNREAFF	TGCGCCAGCAGCTTGGCCCCGAATCGAGAAGCTTTCTTT
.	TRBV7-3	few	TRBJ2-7	CASRSVGGEQYF	TGTGCCAGCAGGTCGGTCGGAGGGGAGCAGTACTTC
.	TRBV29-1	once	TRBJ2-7	CSVEDTGYEQYF	TGCAGCGTTGAAGATACTGGGTACGAGCAGTACTTC
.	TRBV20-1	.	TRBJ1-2	CSASEPPNYGYTF	TGCAGTGCTAGTGAACCCCCTAACTATGGCTACACCTTC
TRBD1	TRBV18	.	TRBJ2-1	CASSPRDSSYNEQFF	TGTGCCAGCTCACCCCGGGACAGCTCCTACAATGAGCAGTTCTTC
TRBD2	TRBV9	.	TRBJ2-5	CASSVDGTSWETQYF	TGTGCCAGCAGCGTAGATGGGACTAGCTGGGAGACCCAGTACTTC
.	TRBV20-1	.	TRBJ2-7	CSASSGPDEQYF	TGCAGTGCTAGTTCAGGGCCCGACGAGCAGTACTTC
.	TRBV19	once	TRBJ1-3	CASSRQPSSFSGNTIYF	TGTGCCAGTAGTAGGCAGCCCTCCTCTTTCTCTGGAAACACCATATATTTT
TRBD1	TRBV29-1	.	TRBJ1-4	CSVAWTGRTNEKLFF	TGCAGCGTCGCTTGGACAGGGCGAACTAATGAAAAACTGTTTTTT
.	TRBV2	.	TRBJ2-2	CASSGGVGAGELFF	TGTGCCAGCAGTGGAGGGGTAGGGGCCGGGGAGCTGTTTTTT
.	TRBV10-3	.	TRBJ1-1	CAISESGGRTEAFF	TGTGCCATCAGTGAGTCGGGGGGTAGGACTGAAGCTTTCTTT
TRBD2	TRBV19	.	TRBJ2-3	CASSKPGLAGETDTQYF	TGTGCCAGTAGTAAACCGGGACTAGCGGGGGAGACAGATACGCAGTATTTT
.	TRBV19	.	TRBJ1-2	CASSIEEGPMGYTF	TGTGCCAGTAGTATAGAGGAGGGCCCCATGGGCTACACCTTC
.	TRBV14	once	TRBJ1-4	CASSQDRNEKLFF	TGTGCCAGCAGCCAAGATCGGAATGAAAAACTGTTTTTT
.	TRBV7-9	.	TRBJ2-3	CASSFEGRADTQYF	TGTGCCAGCAGCTTTGAGGGCCGAGCAGATACGCAGTATTTT
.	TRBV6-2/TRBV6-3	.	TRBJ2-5	CASSHTPETQYF	TGTGCCAGCAGTCACACTCCGGAGACCCAGTACTTC
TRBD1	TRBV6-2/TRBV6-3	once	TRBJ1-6	CASSAGQGISPLHF	TGTGCCAGCAGTGCTGGACAGGGGATCTCACCCCTCCACTTT
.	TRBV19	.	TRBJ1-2	CASRGRGFDYGYTF	TGTGCCAGTCGGGGGAGGGGTTTCGACTATGGCTACACCTTC
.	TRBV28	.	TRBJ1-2	CASTPRDYGYTF	TGTGCCAGCACCCCTCGGGACTATGGCTACACCTTC
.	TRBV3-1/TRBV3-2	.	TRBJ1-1	CASSRLGGAEAFF	TGTGCCAGCAGCCGTTTAGGGGGAGCTGAAGCTTTCTTT
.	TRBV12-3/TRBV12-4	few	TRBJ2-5	CASSFPLGVQYF	TGTGCCAGCAGTTTCCCGTTGGGAGTCCAGTACTTC
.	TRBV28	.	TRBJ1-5	CASTSGNYQPQHF	TGTGCCAGCACTTCCGGGAACTATCAGCCCCAGCATTTT
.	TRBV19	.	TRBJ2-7	CASSSGRDSYEQYF	TGTGCCAGTAGTAGCGGACGGGACTCCTACGAGCAGTACTTC
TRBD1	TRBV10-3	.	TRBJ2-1	CAISAGQGADNEQFF	TGTGCCATCAGTGCGGGACAGGGGGCGGACAATGAGCAGTTCTTC
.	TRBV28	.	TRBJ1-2	CASSSGPTLYGYTF	TGTGCCAGCAGCTCTGGGCCGACACTCTATGGCTACACCTTC
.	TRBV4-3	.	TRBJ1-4	CASSQDRGVGEKLFF	TGCGCCAGCAGCCAAGATAGGGGGGTAGGGGAAAAACTGTTTTTT
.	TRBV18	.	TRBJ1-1	CASSPPTAGGNTEAFF	TGTGCCAGCTCACCACCAACAGCTGGGGGGAACACTGAAGCTTTCTTT
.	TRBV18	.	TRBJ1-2	CASSPLGQDPGNGYTF	TGTGCCAGCTCACCGCTGGGGCAGGACCCCGGGAATGGCTACACCTTC
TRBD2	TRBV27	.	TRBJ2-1	CASLKGLGNNEQFF	TGTGCCAGCCTTAAAGGACTAGGAAACAATGAGCAGTTCTTC
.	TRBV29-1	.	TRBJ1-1	CSVGRDGTEAFF	TGCAGCGTTGGTAGGGACGGCACTGAAGCTTTCTTT
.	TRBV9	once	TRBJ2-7	CASSVAAVSSYEQYF	TGTGCCAGCAGCGTAGCCGCAGTCTCCTCCTACGAGCAGTACTTC
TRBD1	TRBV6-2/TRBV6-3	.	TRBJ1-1	CASSYSRGQGSYTEAFF	TGTGCCAGCAGTTACTCGAGGGGACAGGGGTCGTACACTGAAGCTTTCTTT